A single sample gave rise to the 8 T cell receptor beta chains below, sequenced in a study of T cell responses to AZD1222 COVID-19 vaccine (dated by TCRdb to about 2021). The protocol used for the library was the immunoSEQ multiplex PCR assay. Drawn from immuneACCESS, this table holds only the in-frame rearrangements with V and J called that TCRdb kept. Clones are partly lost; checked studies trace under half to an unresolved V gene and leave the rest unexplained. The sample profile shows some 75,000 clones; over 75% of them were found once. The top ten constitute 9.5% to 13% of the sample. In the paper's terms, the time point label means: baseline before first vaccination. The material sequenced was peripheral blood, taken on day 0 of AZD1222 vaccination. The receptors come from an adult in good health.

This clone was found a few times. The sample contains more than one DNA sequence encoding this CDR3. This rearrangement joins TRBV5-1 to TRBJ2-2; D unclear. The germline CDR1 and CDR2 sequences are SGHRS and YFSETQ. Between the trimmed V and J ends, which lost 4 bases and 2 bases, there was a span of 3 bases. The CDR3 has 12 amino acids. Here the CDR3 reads CASSVNTGELFF. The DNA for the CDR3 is TGCGCCAGCAGCGTTAACACCGGGGAGCTGTTTTTT. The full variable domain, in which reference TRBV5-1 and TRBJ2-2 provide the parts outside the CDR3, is KAGVTQTPRYLIKTRGQQVTLSCSPISGHRSVSWYQQTPGQGLQFLFEYFSETQRNKGNFPGRFSGRQFSNSRSEMNVSTLELGDSALYLCASSVNTGELFFGEGSRLTVL.

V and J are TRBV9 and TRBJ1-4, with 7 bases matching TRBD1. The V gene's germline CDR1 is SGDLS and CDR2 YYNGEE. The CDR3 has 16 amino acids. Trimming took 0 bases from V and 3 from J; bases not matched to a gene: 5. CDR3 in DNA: TGTGCCAGCAGCGTAGATGCAGGGGGAGCTAATGAAAAACTGTTTTTT. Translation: CASSVDAGGANEKLFF.

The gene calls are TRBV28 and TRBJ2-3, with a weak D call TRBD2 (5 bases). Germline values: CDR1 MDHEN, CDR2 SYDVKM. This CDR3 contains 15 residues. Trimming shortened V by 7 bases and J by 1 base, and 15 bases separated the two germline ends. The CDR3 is CASTTYRGRTDTQYF. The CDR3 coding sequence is TGTGCCAGCACTACGTATAGAGGGCGCACAGATACGCAGTATTTT.

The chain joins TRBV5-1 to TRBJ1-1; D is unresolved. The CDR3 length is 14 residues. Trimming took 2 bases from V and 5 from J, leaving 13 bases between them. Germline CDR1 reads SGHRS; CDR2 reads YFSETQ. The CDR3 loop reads CASSLSSVGTEAFF. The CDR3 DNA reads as TGCGCCAGCAGCTTAAGTTCCGTCGGGACTGAAGCTTTCTTT.

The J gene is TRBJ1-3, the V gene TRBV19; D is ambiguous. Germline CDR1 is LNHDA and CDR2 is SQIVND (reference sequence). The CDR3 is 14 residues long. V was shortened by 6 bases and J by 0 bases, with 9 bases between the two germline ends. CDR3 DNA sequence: TGTGCCAGTAGCAGTGGGTTCTCTGGAAACACCATATATTTT. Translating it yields CASSSGFSGNTIYF.

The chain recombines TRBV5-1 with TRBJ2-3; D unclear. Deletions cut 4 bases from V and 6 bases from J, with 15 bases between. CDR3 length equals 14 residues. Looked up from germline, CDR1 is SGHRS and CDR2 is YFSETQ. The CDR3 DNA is TGCGCCAGCAGCCAAGGAACGGCGAGGGATACGCAGTATTTT. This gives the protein CASSQGTARDTQYF.

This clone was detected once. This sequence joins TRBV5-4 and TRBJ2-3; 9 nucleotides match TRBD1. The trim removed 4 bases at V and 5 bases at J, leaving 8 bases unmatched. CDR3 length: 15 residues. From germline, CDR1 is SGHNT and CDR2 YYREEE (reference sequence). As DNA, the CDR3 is TGTGCCAGCAGCCAACCGGGACAGGGAATAGATACGCAGTATTTT. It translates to CASSQPGQGIDTQYF.

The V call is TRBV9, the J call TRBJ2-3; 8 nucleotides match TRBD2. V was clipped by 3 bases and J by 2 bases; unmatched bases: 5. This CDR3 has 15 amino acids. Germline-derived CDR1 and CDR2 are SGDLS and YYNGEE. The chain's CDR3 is CASSAPTSVTDTQYF. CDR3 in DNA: TGTGCCAGCAGCGCCCCGACTAGCGTCACAGATACGCAGTATTTT.